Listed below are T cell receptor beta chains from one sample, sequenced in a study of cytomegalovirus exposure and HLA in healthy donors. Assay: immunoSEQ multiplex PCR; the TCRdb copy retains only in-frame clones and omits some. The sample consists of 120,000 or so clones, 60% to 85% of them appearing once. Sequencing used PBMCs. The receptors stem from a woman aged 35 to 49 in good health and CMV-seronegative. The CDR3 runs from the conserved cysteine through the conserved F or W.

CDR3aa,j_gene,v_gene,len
CASSLFGETQYF,TRBJ2-5,TRBV13,12
CASSLGRTGVGEQYF,TRBJ2-7,TRBV5-1,15
CASSYPGATTDTQYF,TRBJ2-3,TRBV6-5,15
CASSLTSGGENIQYF,TRBJ2-4,TRBV11-1,15
CASSPTPGNYGYTF,TRBJ1-2,TRBV7-2,14
CASSGQGHWNTEAFF,TRBJ1-1,TRBV18,15
CASSLGPVYEQYF,TRBJ2-7,TRBV27,13
CASSFQGGTEAFF,TRBJ1-1,TRBV7-2,13
CASRRTRGAQETQYF,TRBJ2-5,TRBV21-1,15
CASSLNRISGANGLTF,TRBJ2-6,TRBV11-2,16
CASSTHVEYGYTF,TRBJ1-2,TRBV6-1,13
CASSLFSYNEQFF,TRBJ2-1,TRBV28,13
CASSSDLDTGELFF,TRBJ2-2,TRBV19,14